These 9 T cell receptor beta chains came from one sample sequenced in a study of blood T cell repertoires in COVID-19. Profiled with immunoSEQ multiplex PCR; TCRdb holds only in-frame clones, not every one. In the table there are 90,000 to 120,000 clones, 65% to 90% of which are singletons. Sequences were obtained from PBMCs or T cells enriched from blood (not recorded which). These receptors came from a woman between 45 and 65 years old who had recovered from COVID-19.

This rearrangement joins TRBV9 to TRBJ1-4; D unclear. The CDR3 covers 16 residues. Germline CDR1 and CDR2: SGDLS and YYNGEE. Trimming stripped 0 bases from V and 6 bases from J, with 15 bases between. The CDR3 bases are TGTGCCAGCAGCGTAGCTCTCGGAGGCGGTTATGAAAAACTGTTTTTT. Protein sequence: CASSVALGGGYEKLFF.

The chain joins TRBV7-9 to TRBJ2-7, with a possible D match to TRBD2 (6 bases). Germline loops: CDR1 SEHNR, CDR2 FQNEAQ (reference sequence). The CDR3 has 14 amino acids. The V gene lost 3 bases and the J gene lost 6 bases, with 15 bases spanning the gap. The CDR3 region is CASSFENGSPEQYF. The CDR3 nucleotides read TGTGCCAGCAGCTTCGAGAACGGGAGCCCCGAGCAGTACTTC.

CDR3 protein: CASSLDRAHQPQHF. The CDR3 DNA follows: TGTGCCAGCAGCTTGGACAGGGCCCATCAGCCCCAGCATTTT. This chain joins TRBV5-8 and TRBJ1-5; D is possibly TRBD1 (6 bases). V lost 0 bases, J lost 5 bases, and 9 bases lay in between. The CDR3 has 14 residues. The germline V gene has CDR1 SGHTS and CDR2 YDEGEE. The full variable domain, its missing parts supplied by reference TRBV5-8 and TRBJ1-5, is EAGVTQSPTHLIKTRGQQATLRCSPISGHTSVYWYQQALGLGLQFLLWYDEGEERNRGNFPPRFSGRQFPNYSSELNVNALELEDSALYLCASSLDRAHQPQHFGDGTRLSIL.

The CDR3 here is CASSQAARQNTEAFF. CDR3 sequence (DNA): TGTGCCAGCAGCCAAGCAGCCAGGCAGAACACTGAAGCTTTCTTT. This chain joins TRBV4-2 and TRBJ1-1; no firm D call. The CDR3 spans 15 residues. Trimming stripped 1 base from V and 1 base from J, with 10 bases between. Per germline, CDR1 LGHNA and CDR2 YNFKEQ.

V gene TRBV19 combines with J gene TRBJ1-6, with TRBD1 as a possible D gene (6 bases). V gave up 6 bases and J gave up 7 bases, with 16 bases separating them. Germline CDR1 LNHDA, CDR2 SQIVND (reference sequence). The CDR3 runs 15 residues. The CDR3 spells CASRKQGVENSPLHF. CDR3 DNA: TGTGCCAGTAGGAAACAGGGCGTGGAAAATTCACCCCTCCACTTT. Variable domain in full (rest from reference TRBV19 and TRBJ1-6): DGGITQSPKYLFRKEGQNVTLSCEQNLNHDAMYWYRQDPGQGLRLIYYSQIVNDFQKGDIAEGYSVSREKKESFPLTVTSAQKNPTAFYLCASRKQGVENSPLHFGNGTRLTVT.

The chain links TRBV7-3 to TRBJ2-1, with 8 bases fitting TRBD2. Germline values: CDR1 SGHTA, CDR2 FQGTGA. The CDR3 extends over 12 amino acids. Trimming took 7 bases from V and 6 from J; bases not matched to a gene: 2. In DNA form, the CDR3 reads TGTGCCAGCACTAGCGGGTTCAATGAGCAGTTCTTC. Protein sequence: CASTSGFNEQFF.

The gene calls are TRBV28 and TRBJ1-5, with D perhaps matching TRBD1 (5 bases). V was pared by 4 bases and J by 6 bases, with 19 bases between. The germline V gene encodes CDR1 MDHEN and CDR2 SYDVKM. This CDR3 is built from 16 residues. CDR3 loop: CASSSLQGKGGQPQHF. The CDR3 DNA is TGTGCCAGCAGTTCCCTCCAGGGAAAGGGTGGTCAGCCCCAGCATTTT.

The chain recombines TRBV3-1 (or the pseudogene TRBV3-2) with TRBJ1-1; D is ambiguous. Germline V gene data show CDR1 as LGHDT and CDR2 as YNNKEL (reference sequence). The CDR3 is 14 amino acids. Trimming cost V 8 bases and J 1 base, with 14 bases left between them. CDR3 protein: CASSQFGENTEAFF. CDR3 sequence (DNA): TGTGCCAGCTCCCAATTCGGGGAGAACACTGAAGCTTTCTTT.

V usage is TRBV11-3 and J usage is TRBJ2-2; D remains unclear. Germline lookup yields CDR1 SGHNT and CDR2 YENEEA. The CDR3 extends over 11 amino acids. Trimming shortened V by 6 bases and J by 7 bases, and 6 bases separated the two germline ends. CDR3 nucleotide sequence: TGTGCCAGCAGTTACAGCGGGGAGCTGTTTTTT. Its protein product is CASSYSGELFF.